This T cell receptor beta chain was found in a study of shared clonotypes between healthy human individuals. Clones were read by immunoSEQ multiplex PCR, and TCRdb kept only the in-frame ones, dropping some. The table has about 2.3 million clones, about 92% seen once. This clone was picked up a small number of times. What it recognizes is unknown. General study results and limits: The generation probabilities recorded for non-shared clonotypes fell below those of clonotypes shared by all four donors.

Germline loops: CDR1 MDHEN, CDR2 SYDVKM. This CDR3 spans 13 amino acids. The J segment lost 11 bases and the V segment lost 10 bases, leaving 15 bases of the junction unmatched. The chain has TRBV28 and TRBJ1-1; 8 bases match TRBD1. Sequences were obtained from naive CD4+ T cells from PBMCs. Subset described: CD45RA+ positively selected. This clonotype was sampled from a man between 18 and 35 years old in good health. Some clones in this sample may be carry-over from other donors' samples. CDR3 sequence: CATHRGETWRAFF. Here the CDR3 DNA reads TGTGCCACACACAGGGGGGAAACGTGGCGGGCTTTCTTT.